These 12 T cell receptor beta chains were all obtained from the same sample, sequenced in a study of blood T cell repertoires in COVID-19 (dated by TCRdb to 2020 to 2022). The library was prepared using the immunoSEQ multiplex PCR assay. TCRdb took over this immuneACCESS table, retaining in-frame rearrangements with V and J assigned. Such tables are incomplete; in checked studies, under half of the missing clones stem from an unresolved V gene, and the remainder is unexplained. A total of 120,000 or so clones appear in this sample, 65% to 85% of them only once. The top ten hold about 6% of the sample. The sample was peripheral blood. Receptor source: an elderly man with active or convalescent COVID-19.

The rearrangement links TRBV10-3 to TRBJ2-2, with 9 bases matching TRBD1. Germline V gene sequence: CDR1 ENHRY, CDR2 SYGVKD. V lost 4 bases and J lost 4; bases outside the gene matches: 4. The CDR3 spans 15 residues. CDR3 region: CAISGPQGATGELFF. The CDR3 nucleotides are TGTGCCATCAGTGGGCCACAGGGGGCCACCGGGGAGCTGTTTTTT.

This chain connects TRBV3-1 (or the pseudogene TRBV3-2) to TRBJ2-1; the D is unclear. The CDR3 has 15 amino acids. The V and J ends lost 0 bases and 8 bases respectively, with 14 bases between them. The germline V gene encodes CDR1 LGHDT and CDR2 YNNKEL (reference sequence). The CDR3 sequence: CASSQEWPGSYEQFF. The CDR3 DNA reads TGTGCCAGCAGCCAAGAATGGCCAGGAAGCTATGAGCAGTTCTTC.

This clone showed up just a few times. The chain combines TRBV7-3 with TRBJ2-1; TRBD1 agrees at 9 bases. This CDR3 comprises 13 residues. The germline CDR1 and CDR2 sequences are SGHTA and FQGTGA. The V gene end was trimmed by 2 bases and the J gene end by 7 bases; junction bases not matched to a gene: 0. As DNA, the CDR3 is TGTGCCAGCAGCTTAGGGACAGGGAATGAGCAGTTCTTC. Protein: CASSLGTGNEQFF. Together with reference TRBV7-3 and TRBJ2-1, the CDR3 gives the full variable domain: GAGVSQTPSNKVTEKGKYVELRCDPISGHTALYWYRQSLGQGPEFLIYFQGTGAADDSGLPNDRFFAVRPEGSVSTLKIQRTERGDSAVYLCASSLGTGNEQFFGPGTRLTVL.

CDR3 in DNA: TGTGCCAGCAGTTACTCAGCGGGGGGGCGGAAGACCCAGTACTTC. This codes for CASSYSAGGRKTQYF. The J gene is TRBJ2-5, the V gene TRBV6-7, with 10 bases fitting TRBD2. TRBV6-7 is flagged as an ORF with uncertain function. V lost 0 bases to trimming and J lost 6 bases; unmatched junction nucleotides: 4. The CDR3 is 15 amino acids.

The rearrangement uses TRBV5-3 and TRBJ2-5; 7 bases line up with TRBD1. TRBV5-3 counts as an open reading frame of uncertain function. There are 15 residues in the CDR3. The V segment lost 4 bases and the J segment 3 bases; nucleotides outside the gene matches: 9. CDR3 amino acids: CARSRPGQREETQYF. CDR3 DNA: TGTGCCAGAAGCCGACCGGGACAGCGAGAAGAGACCCAGTACTTC.

V usage is TRBV28 and J usage is TRBJ2-6, with 8 bases aligning to TRBD2. Per germline, CDR1 MDHEN and CDR2 SYDVKM. V was clipped by 3 bases and J by 3 bases; unmatched bases: 13. This CDR3 has 19 amino acids. CDR3 residues: CASSFGGGRKVGGANVLTF. The CDR3 nucleotides read TGTGCCAGCAGTTTCGGCGGGGGGCGAAAAGTAGGTGGGGCCAACGTCCTGACTTTC.

The gene calls are TRBV28 and TRBJ2-2; D is uncertain. CDR1 MDHEN and CDR2 SYDVKM come from the germline V gene. V was clipped by 2 bases and J by 5 bases, with 12 bases between them. The CDR3 consists of 15 residues. In DNA, the CDR3 is TGTGCCAGCAGTTTAAGGCTATCTAGGACCGGGGAGCTGTTTTTT. This codes for CASSLRLSRTGELFF.

This clone was seen just once. The chain carries TRBV28 and TRBJ2-1; 8 bases are shared with TRBD1. Trimming took 5 bases from V and 2 from J; bases not matched to a gene: 8. In germline, CDR1 is MDHEN, CDR2 SYDVKM. The CDR3 loop spans 16 amino acids. The CDR3 spells CASSLLDRDAYNEQFF. The CDR3 nucleotides are TGTGCCAGCAGTCTGCTGGACAGGGACGCCTACAATGAGCAGTTCTTC.

This chain links TRBV10-3 with TRBJ2-1; 7 bases agree with TRBD1. The CDR3 consists of 13 residues. The V gene end was trimmed by 6 bases and the J gene end by 8 bases; junction bases not matched to a gene: 7. Looked up from germline, CDR1 is ENHRY and CDR2 is SYGVKD. As DNA, the CDR3 is TGTGCCATCAGGGCGACAGGGTGGTATGAGCAGTTCTTC. Encoded protein: CAIRATGWYEQFF.

The rearrangement joins TRBV28 to TRBJ1-5, with a weak D call TRBD1 (5 bases). There are 14 residues in the CDR3. Germline CDR1 and CDR2: MDHEN and SYDVKM. V lost 7 bases and J lost 10, with 20 bases in between. The CDR3 spells CASTPRGRKVPQHF. CDR3 DNA sequence: TGTGCCAGCACCCCAAGGGGCAGGAAAGTTCCCCAGCATTTT.

Within the sample, this clone is medium-sized (0.01 to 0.1%). V usage is TRBV6-2 or TRBV6-3 and J usage is TRBJ1-1, with 7 bases identical to TRBD1. The CDR3 is made up of 16 amino acids. Trimming at V came to 0 bases and at J to 8 bases, leaving 12 bases not matched to a gene. In germline, CDR1 is MNHEY, CDR2 SVGEGT. The DNA for the CDR3 is TGTGCCAGCAGTTACTCGAGCGAGGGGGCGCGGGTGGAAGCTTTCTTT. It translates to CASSYSSEGARVEAFF.

This clone showed up just once. The V and J genes are TRBV7-2 and TRBJ2-1, with D tentatively TRBD2 (5 bases). The CDR3 consists of 16 residues. The germline gives CDR1 SGHTA, CDR2 FQGNSA. V was pared by 2 bases and J by 0 bases, with 11 bases between. CDR3 protein: CASSLFPGNSYNEQFF. CDR3 sequence (DNA): TGTGCCAGCAGCTTATTTCCCGGGAACTCCTACAATGAGCAGTTCTTC.